Below, 11 T cell receptor beta chains from the same sample are listed, as sequenced in a study of PD-L1 blockade in urothelial cancer (TCRdb year 2017). Receptor libraries were prepared by the immunoSEQ multiplex PCR assay. The table was pulled from immuneACCESS by TCRdb, which kept in-frame rearrangements only. Such tables lose some clones; where checked, under half of the loss comes from unresolved V genes, and the rest has no known cause. The sample contains 100,000 to 150,000 clones, around 86% of them found a single time. Of the sample, about 2.4% falls within the top ten clones. This specimen's time point label, per the study, means: peripheral blood 6 weeks after treatment start. The sequences come from PBMCs, collected around atezolizumab (anti-PD-L1) treatment. The receptor set was obtained from a man in his fifties with urothelial cancer.

This chain uses TRBV6-1 with TRBJ1-2, with 8 bases that match TRBD1. Germline V lookup: CDR1 MNHNS, CDR2 SASEGT. V was pared by 7 bases and J by 8 bases, with 9 bases of the junction left unmatched. This CDR3 is built from 13 residues. Written as DNA, the CDR3 is TGTGCCAGCACCAAATGGACAGGGCACGGCTACACCTTC. Translated: CASTKWTGHGYTF.

On this clone itself: A read error may be the cause here, since a much bigger clone is one base away. The chain links TRBV2 to TRBJ2-1; D ambiguous. In germline, CDR1 is SNHLY, CDR2 FYNNEI. The CDR3 runs to 14 residues. The CDR3, as DNA: TGTGCCAGCAGTGAGGCGGTCTTCTACAATAAGCAGTTCTTC. Residues: CASSEAVFYNKQFF.

Concerning this clone: The sample contains more than one DNA sequence encoding this CDR3. V is TRBV9 and J is TRBJ1-2, with D possibly matching TRBD1 (5 bases). The germline V and J ends were trimmed by 0 bases and 4 bases, with 10 bases remaining between them. CDR1 and CDR2 from the germline V gene are SGDLS and YYNGEE. CDR3 size: 14 residues. CDR3 coding DNA: TGTGCCAGCAGCGTAGCTTCGCAGGGCTATGGCTACACCTTC. It specifies CASSVASQGYGYTF.

The chain links TRBV7-9 to TRBJ2-7; 11 bases agree with TRBD2. CDR1 is SEHNR and CDR2 is FQNEAQ in the germline V gene (reference sequence). There are 14 residues in the CDR3. J gave up 2 bases and V 6 bases, and 3 bases lay outside the gene matches. The CDR3 here is CASSHSGRAYEQYF. For the CDR3, the DNA is TGTGCCAGCAGTCATAGCGGGAGGGCCTACGAGCAGTACTTC.

The CDR3 loop is CASSIMRQGPYEQYF. The DNA for the CDR3 is TGTGCCAGTAGTATTATGAGACAGGGTCCCTACGAGCAGTACTTC. The gene calls are TRBV19 and TRBJ2-7; 7 bases fit TRBD1. This CDR3 has 15 residues. The V gene's germline CDR1 is LNHDA and CDR2 SQIVND (reference sequence). Trimming cost V 3 bases and J 2 bases; bases outside gene matches: 7.

This rearrangement joins TRBV5-1 to TRBJ2-2; the D is unclear. The CDR3 has 13 residues. Germline V gene data show CDR1 as SGHRS and CDR2 as YFSETQ. Trimming took off 3 bases at V and 2 bases at J, with 5 bases between the two ends. As DNA, the CDR3 is TGCGCCAGCAGCTCAGGAAACACCGGGGAGCTGTTTTTT. It yields the protein CASSSGNTGELFF.

The rearrangement uses TRBV5-5 and TRBJ1-5; D perhaps matches TRBD1 (6 bases). Germline V gene lookup returns CDR1 SGHKS and CDR2 YYEKEE (reference sequence). CDR3 length equals 14 residues. V lost 2 bases to trimming and J lost 6 bases, with 12 bases between them. In DNA form, the CDR3 reads TGTGCCAGCAGCTTTACAGGGAATAGTCAGCCCCAGCATTTT. It is translated as CASSFTGNSQPQHF.

The gene calls are TRBV19 and TRBJ2-2; 7 nucleotides align to TRBD2. Germline-derived CDR1 and CDR2 are LNHDA and SQIVND (reference sequence). CDR3 length: 18 residues. The V and J ends lost 3 bases and 0 bases, in that order; junction bases with no gene match: 10. CDR3 amino acids: CASSMDGRRPTNTGELFF. DNA for the CDR3: TGTGCCAGTAGTATGGACGGGAGGCGCCCTACGAACACCGGGGAGCTGTTTTTT.

V and J are TRBV6-4 and TRBJ1-1; D unresolved. Germline V lookup: CDR1 MRHNA, CDR2 SNTAGT. The V and J ends lost 3 bases and 3 bases respectively, with 20 bases between them. This CDR3 spans 17 amino acids. The CDR3 region is CASSECQAHSFDTEAFF. CDR3 bases: TGTGCCAGCAGTGAATGTCAGGCCCACTCCTTCGACACTGAAGCTTTCTTT.

This sequence joins TRBV9 and TRBJ2-4, with TRBD2 matching over 9 bases. The CDR3 runs 15 residues. The trim removed 2 bases at V and 8 bases at J, leaving 8 bases unmatched. Germline V gene sequence: CDR1 SGDLS, CDR2 YYNGEE. For the CDR3, the DNA is TGTGCCAGCAGCGTCGCTAGCGGGATTAGTGACATTCAGTACTTC. This codes for CASSVASGISDIQYF.

The V call is TRBV19, the J call TRBJ2-7, with 9 bases that match TRBD1. The CDR3 is 14 amino acids. The V gene end was trimmed by 1 base and the J gene end by 6 bases; junction bases not matched to a gene: 4. The germline CDR1 and CDR2 sequences are LNHDA and SQIVND (reference sequence). The CDR3 nucleotides are TGTGCCAGTAGTATAGCTGCGGACAGGGGCGAGCAGTACTTC. Translation gives CASSIAADRGEQYF.